This T cell receptor beta chain was sequenced during a study of T cells in localized non-small cell lung cancer. Overall study findings and caveats: In adjacent lung, a median roughly 56 of the top 100 tumor clones were found. Heterogeneity remains possible because sequencing was limited to only one tumor region. Increased T cell density in blood showed an association with longer overall survival. Tumor trailed uninvolved adjacent lung in T cell clonality, which peaked there.

Note on this clone: The antigen is unknown.

Measured with immunoSEQ multiplex PCR; TCRdb has only the in-frame clones, and not every one. The sample carries over 65,000 clones, approximately 88% recorded once. CDR3 size: 16 residues. Germline V gene sequence: CDR1 MDHEN, CDR2 SYDVKM. Trimming shortened V by 7 bases and J by 3 bases, and 21 bases separated the two germline ends. This material consisted of peripheral blood, taken before any cancer treatment. The TCR comes from a female donor of 60 years or more with stage I lung adenocarcinoma. The chain links TRBV28 to TRBJ1-2; tentatively, D is TRBD1 (6 bases). CDR3 in amino acids: CASTSLKRGGDYGYTF. CDR3 DNA sequence: TGTGCCAGCACTTCCCTCAAGCGGGGGGGCGACTATGGCTACACCTTC.